This T cell receptor (beta chain) emerged from a study of blood T cell repertoires in COVID-19. The wider study: The analysed material was cDNA or gDNA that came from T cells, B-cell-depleted T cells, or PBMCs.

For this clone: The identical CDR3 is also encoded by other nucleotide sequences in the sample.

The protocol was immunoSEQ multiplex PCR, while the TCRdb copy is restricted to in-frame clones and leaves out a portion. The sample records some 120,000 clones, around 77% being singletons. The specimen was peripheral blood. The receptor's source is a human donor in a cohort sampled during active COVID-19.

Written as DNA, the CDR3 is TGTGCCAGCAGTGAGGCGACCCGGACAGGGAGATACGAGCAGTACTTC. Amino acid sequence: CASSEATRTGRYEQYF. The chain is built from TRBV6-1 and TRBJ2-7, with 8 positions matching TRBD1. The CDR3 covers 16 residues. Germline lookup yields CDR1 MNHNS and CDR2 SASEGT. V lost 3 bases and J lost 4; bases outside the gene matches: 11.